Many counts were recorded for the clone carrying this T cell receptor beta chain. The antigen is not known. The sample belongs to a study of early T cells in non-severe SARS-CoV-2 infection. Study-wide points: Database matching using VDJdb favored anti-spike CD8 responses, with private and CD4 specificities left missing.

Unique molecular identifiers were attached to individual cDNA molecules. TCRdb fed the 5' RACE reads into MiXCR, producing one record per CDR3 protein. The sample contains 90,000 to 130,000 distinct CDR3 sequences, about 12% of which appear only once. CDR1 is SNHLY and CDR2 is FYNNEI in the germline V gene. The V gene end was trimmed by 8 bases and the J gene end by 3 bases; junction bases not matched to a gene: 5. The length of the CDR3 is 14 residues. Source material: whole blood. V is TRBV2 and J is TRBJ2-3, with 10 bases matching TRBD1. This TCR came from an adult who was a healthcare worker with PCR-confirmed SARS-CoV-2 infection or an uninfected control (not recorded which). The CDR3 is CASLWGQGTDTQYF. CDR3 coding DNA: TGTGCCAGCTTGTGGGGACAGGGGACAGATACGCAGTATTTT.